These 21 T cell receptor beta chains were all obtained from the same sample, sequenced in a study of CXCR3-negative and CXCR3-positive naive CD8 T cells. The study made its TRB cDNA libraries by 5' RACE, adding UMI labels. TCRdb reanalyzed the 5' RACE reads, giving one entry per CDR3 protein sequence and no DNA. The sample yields 70,000 to 95,000 distinct CDR3 sequences, of which the top ten take up about 1.5%. Specimen: naive CXCR3- CD8+ T cells from blood. Subset described: CD45RO-CCR7+CD27+CD95- naive CD8+ T cells lacking CXCR3 (TNR3-). These receptors all stem from a human donor in good health. Some clones in this sample may be carry-over from other donors' samples.

The chain recombines TRBV2 with TRBJ2-7; TCRdb's D call, TRBD1, is unchecked because there is no DNA. This CDR3 contains 14 residues. The germline gives CDR1 SNHLY, CDR2 FYNNEI. The CDR3 here is CASSPGQGPYEQYF.

This sequence joins TRBV7-9 and TRBJ2-7. This CDR3 comprises 13 residues. The V gene's germline CDR1 is SEHNR and CDR2 FQNEAQ (reference sequence). The CDR3 is CASSLPDHYEQYF.

The chain couples TRBV28 to TRBJ2-1; absent DNA, TCRdb's TRBD2 call cannot be checked. The CDR3 consists of 13 residues. Looked up from germline, CDR1 is MDHEN and CDR2 is SYDVKM. The CDR3 protein is CASSTTSGGQRFF.

The chain couples TRBV28 to TRBJ2-1; with no DNA, the TCRdb D assignment of TRBD1 cannot be verified. The CDR3 consists of 17 residues. Germline CDR1 MDHEN, CDR2 SYDVKM. This CDR3 is CASSPGRAGADYTEQFF.

The CDR3 here is CASSQGQRGYEQYF. The V call is TRBV4-3, the J call TRBJ2-7; with no DNA, the TCRdb D assignment of TRBD2 cannot be verified. The CDR3 is made up of 14 amino acids. The V gene's germline CDR1 is LGHNA and CDR2 YSLEER.

V gene TRBV5-1 combines with J gene TRBJ2-3; TCRdb's D call, TRBD2, is unchecked because there is no DNA. The germline CDR1 and CDR2 sequences are SGHRS and YFSETQ. The CDR3 is made up of 16 amino acids. CDR3: CASRNPGLAPTDTQYF.

The V gene is TRBV7-8, the J gene TRBJ2-7; TCRdb reports TRBD1, a call that lacks DNA to check it against. CDR1 is SGHVS, CDR2 FQNEAQ, per germline. The CDR3 is 16 residues long. The CDR3 loop is CASSLDPGQGFREQYF.

The rearrangement links TRBV20-1 to TRBJ2-3; TCRdb calls TRBD2, which cannot be checked without DNA. The CDR3 has 18 residues. In germline, CDR1 is DFQATT, CDR2 SNEGSKA (reference sequence). The CDR3 sequence: CSARPMSFGGGGTDTQYF.

J is TRBJ2-5 and V is TRBV28; TCRdb lists TRBD2, though no DNA is available to test this call. Germline lookup yields CDR1 MDHEN and CDR2 SYDVKM. The CDR3 length is 14 residues. Here the CDR3 reads CASVKRFLSYEQYF.

This chain uses TRBV29-1 with TRBJ2-1; TCRdb's D gene call, TRBD1, goes unchecked for lack of DNA. Germline V CDR1 and CDR2: SQVTM, ANQGSEA. The CDR3 is 14 amino acids. This CDR3 is CSVVQGISYNEQFF.

The V gene is TRBV13, the J gene TRBJ1-5; the TCRdb call, TRBD1, lacks DNA for checking. This CDR3 has 14 amino acids. The germline V gene encodes CDR1 PRHDT and CDR2 FYEKMQ (reference sequence). CDR3 sequence: CASSGGTENQPQHF.

This rearrangement joins TRBV29-1 to TRBJ2-7; TCRdb's D call of TRBD1 is untestable without DNA. This CDR3 contains 16 residues. CDR1 SQVTM and CDR2 ANQGSEA come from the germline V gene. CDR3 region: CSVEDRGRQGPYEQYF.

The chain is built from TRBV20-1 and TRBJ2-1; TCRdb's assignment of TRBD2 cannot be checked, as there is no DNA. CDR1 and CDR2 (germline): DFQATT, SNEGSKA (reference sequence). CDR3 length equals 16 residues. CDR3 loop: CSASGVGLAGNNEQFF.

The rearrangement uses TRBV5-4 and TRBJ2-5; the TRBD1 assignment by TCRdb is unverifiable without DNA. Germline values: CDR1 SGHNT, CDR2 YYREEE (reference sequence). The CDR3 has 14 amino acids. Here the CDR3 reads CASSLWQGEETQYF.

The chain links TRBV28 to TRBJ2-1. Germline V CDR1 and CDR2: MDHEN, SYDVKM. This CDR3 contains 12 residues. The CDR3 protein is CASSASVDEQFF.

The genes are TRBV21-1 and TRBJ1-1. TRBV21-1 is shown as a pseudogene. This CDR3 comprises 14 residues. CDR3 protein: CASMRGRENTEAFF.

The rearrangement uses TRBV12-3 or TRBV12-4 and TRBJ2-7; TCRdb designates TRBD1, a call that cannot be tested without DNA. This CDR3 spans 14 amino acids. The chain's CDR3 is CASRDSAGDYEQYF.

V and J are TRBV4-3 and TRBJ1-1; TCRdb gives TRBD1 as the D gene, but with no DNA this cannot be confirmed. Germline V gene lookup returns CDR1 LGHNA and CDR2 YSLEER. CDR3 length equals 19 residues. CDR3 sequence reads: CASSQGNRVWRGPNTEAFF.

The chain is built from TRBV7-8 and TRBJ2-5; there is no DNA to check the TCRdb D call of TRBD1. The CDR3 runs to 15 residues. Germline values: CDR1 SGHVS, CDR2 FQNEAQ. CDR3 residues: CASSLSEWGEETQYF.

J is TRBJ2-2 and V is TRBV6-2 or TRBV6-3; TCRdb's assignment of TRBD1 cannot be checked, as there is no DNA. The CDR3 has 15 residues. Germline CDR1 is MNHEY and CDR2 is SVGEGT. CDR3 protein: CASRDNRVETGELFF.

The V and J genes are TRBV6-6 and TRBJ2-7; the D call of TRBD2 rests on TCRdb alone, since no DNA is present to check it. The CDR3 is 12 amino acids. Germline V CDR1 and CDR2: MNHNY, SVGAGI (reference sequence). This CDR3 reads CASSSSWEEQYF.